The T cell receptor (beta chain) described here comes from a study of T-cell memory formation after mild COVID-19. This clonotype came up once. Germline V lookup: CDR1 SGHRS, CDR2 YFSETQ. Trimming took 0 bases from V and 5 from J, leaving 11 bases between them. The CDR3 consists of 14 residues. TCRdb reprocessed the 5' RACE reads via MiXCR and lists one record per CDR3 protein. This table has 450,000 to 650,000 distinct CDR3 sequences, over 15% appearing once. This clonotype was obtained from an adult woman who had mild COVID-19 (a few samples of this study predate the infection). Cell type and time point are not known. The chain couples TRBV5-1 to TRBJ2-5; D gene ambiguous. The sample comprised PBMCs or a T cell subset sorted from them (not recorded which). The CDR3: CASSLGEVVETQYF. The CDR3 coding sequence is TGCGCCAGCAGCTTGGGAGAGGTGGTGGAGACCCAGTACTTC.